This TCR beta chain appears in the sequencing data of a study of regulatory T cells in long-lasting Graves disease. According to the study, TCR beta libraries were built with iRepertoire HTBI primers and CDR3-region Arm-PCR. TCRdb redid the calling of the multiplex PCR reads with MiXCR, one entry per CDR3 protein. The table has under 450,000 distinct CDR3 sequences, 10% to 15% seen once; the top ten hold 15% to 20%. Time point of the sample: newly diagnosed GD, antithyroid drugs for less than 3 months. RNA from PBMCs was the source of the TCR library. This same sample was also taken into another study, of T cells in Graves' hyperthyroidism and ophthalmopathy.

This material consisted of peripheral blood mononuclear cells (PBMCs), taken at new diagnosis, from a patient treated with antithyroid drugs. This TCR was recovered from a woman younger than 30 with Graves disease.

Written as DNA, the CDR3 is TGTGCCAGCAGTACTCGGAGACAGGGTCTTGGCTACACCTTC. Encoded protein: CASSTRRQGLGYTF. The chain carries TRBV2 and TRBJ1-2; 7 nucleotides align to TRBD1. V lost 5 bases and J lost 7; bases outside the gene matches: 10. The germline gives CDR1 SNHLY, CDR2 FYNNEI. CDR3 length: 14 amino acids.